This T cell receptor (beta chain) was sequenced in a study of T cell repertoires in cytomegalovirus infection. Study results and caveats: In two of eight donors, the top clonotype was HLA-C-restricted CMV-specific. Accumulated public TCR beta family frequency recognized individuals carrying CMV together with the relevant HLA.

One entry per CDR3 protein results from TCRdb running MiXCR on the reads. The table lists roughly 150,000 distinct CDR3 sequences, about 20% of them singletons. To note about this clonotype: Its specificity is unknown.

Germline values: CDR1 SGHRS, CDR2 YFSETQ. The CDR3 is 15 amino acids. Unmatched junction bases numbered 14, after V lost 4 bases and J lost 7 bases. This TCR was recovered from a human donor in good health (CMV status not recorded). Some clones in this sample may be carry-over from other donors' samples. The sample here was CD8+ T cells from cultured PBMCs, taken from culture after CMV antigen stimulation. V and J are TRBV5-1 and TRBJ2-7; 7 bases fit TRBD1. CDR3 in amino acids: CASSPSDRSWVEQYF. CDR3 coding DNA: TGCGCCAGCAGCCCGTCGGACAGGAGTTGGGTGGAGCAGTACTTC.